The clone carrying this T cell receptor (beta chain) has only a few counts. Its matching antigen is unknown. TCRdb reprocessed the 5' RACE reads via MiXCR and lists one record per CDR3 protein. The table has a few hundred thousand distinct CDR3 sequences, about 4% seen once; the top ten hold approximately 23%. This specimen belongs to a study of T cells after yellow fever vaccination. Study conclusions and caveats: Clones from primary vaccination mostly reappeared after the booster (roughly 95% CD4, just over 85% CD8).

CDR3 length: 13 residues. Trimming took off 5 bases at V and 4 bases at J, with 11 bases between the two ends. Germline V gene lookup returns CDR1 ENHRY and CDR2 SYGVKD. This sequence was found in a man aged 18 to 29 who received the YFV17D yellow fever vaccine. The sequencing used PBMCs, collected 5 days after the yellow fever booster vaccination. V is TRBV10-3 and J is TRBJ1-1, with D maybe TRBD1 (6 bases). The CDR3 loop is CAISLKGVTEAFF. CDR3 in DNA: TGTGCCATCAGTCTTAAGGGGGTCACTGAAGCTTTCTTT.